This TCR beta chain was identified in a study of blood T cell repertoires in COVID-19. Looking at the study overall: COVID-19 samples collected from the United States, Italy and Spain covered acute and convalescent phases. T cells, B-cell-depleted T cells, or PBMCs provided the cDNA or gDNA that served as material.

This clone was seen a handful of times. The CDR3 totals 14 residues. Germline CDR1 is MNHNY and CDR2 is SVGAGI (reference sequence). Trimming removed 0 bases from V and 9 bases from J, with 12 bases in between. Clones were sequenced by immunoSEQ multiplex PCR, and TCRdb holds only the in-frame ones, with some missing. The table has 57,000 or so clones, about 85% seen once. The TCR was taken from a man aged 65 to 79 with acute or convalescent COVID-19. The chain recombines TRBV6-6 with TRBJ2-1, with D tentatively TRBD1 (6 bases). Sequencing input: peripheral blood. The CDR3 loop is CASSYSSGVSEQFF. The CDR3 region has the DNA TGTGCCAGCAGTTACTCGTCAGGGGTCAGTGAGCAGTTCTTC.